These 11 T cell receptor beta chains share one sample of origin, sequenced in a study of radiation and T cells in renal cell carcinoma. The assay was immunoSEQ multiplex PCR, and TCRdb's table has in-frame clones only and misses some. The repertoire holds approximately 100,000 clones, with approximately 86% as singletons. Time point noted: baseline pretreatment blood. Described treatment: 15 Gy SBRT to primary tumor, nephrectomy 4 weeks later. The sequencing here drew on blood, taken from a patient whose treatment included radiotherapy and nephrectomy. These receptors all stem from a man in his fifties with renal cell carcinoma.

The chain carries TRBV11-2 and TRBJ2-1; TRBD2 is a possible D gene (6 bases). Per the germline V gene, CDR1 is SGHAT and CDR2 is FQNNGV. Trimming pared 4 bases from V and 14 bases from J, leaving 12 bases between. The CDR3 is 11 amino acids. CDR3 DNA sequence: TGTGCCAGCAGCTCCGCGGGATCTAAGTTCTTC. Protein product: CASSSAGSKFF.

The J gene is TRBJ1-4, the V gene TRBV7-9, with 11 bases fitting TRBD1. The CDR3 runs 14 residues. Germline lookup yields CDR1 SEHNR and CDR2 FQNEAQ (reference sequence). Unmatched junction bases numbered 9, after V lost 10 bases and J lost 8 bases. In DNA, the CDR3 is TGTGCCACCCGCCGGGACAGGGGGGACGAAAAACTGTTTTTT. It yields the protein CATRRDRGDEKLFF. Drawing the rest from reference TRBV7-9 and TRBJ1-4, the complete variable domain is DTGVSQNPRHKITKRGQNVTFRCDPISEHNRLYWYRQTLGQGPEFLTYFQNEAQLEKSRLLSDRFSAERPKGSFSTLEIQRTEQGDSAMYLCATRRDRGDEKLFFGSGTQLSVL.

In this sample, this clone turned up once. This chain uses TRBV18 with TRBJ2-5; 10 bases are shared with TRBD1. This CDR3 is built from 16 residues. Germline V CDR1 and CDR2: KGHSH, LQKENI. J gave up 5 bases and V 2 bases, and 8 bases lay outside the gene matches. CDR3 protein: CASSPRRQGASETQYF. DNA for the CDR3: TGTGCCAGCTCACCAAGAAGACAGGGGGCGTCGGAGACCCAGTACTTC.

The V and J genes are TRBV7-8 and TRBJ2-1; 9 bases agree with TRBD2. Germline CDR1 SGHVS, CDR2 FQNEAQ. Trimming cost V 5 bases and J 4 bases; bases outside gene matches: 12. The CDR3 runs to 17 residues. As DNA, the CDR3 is TGTGCCAGCAGCAGAGGGGGAAGCGGGGGGACATACAATGAGCAGTTCTTC. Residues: CASSRGGSGGTYNEQFF.

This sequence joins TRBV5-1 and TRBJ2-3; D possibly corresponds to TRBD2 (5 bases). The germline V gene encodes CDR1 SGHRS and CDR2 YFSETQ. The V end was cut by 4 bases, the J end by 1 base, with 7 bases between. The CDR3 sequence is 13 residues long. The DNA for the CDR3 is TGCGCCAGCAGCCAGGAGGGCACAGATACGCAGTATTTT. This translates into CASSQEGTDTQYF.

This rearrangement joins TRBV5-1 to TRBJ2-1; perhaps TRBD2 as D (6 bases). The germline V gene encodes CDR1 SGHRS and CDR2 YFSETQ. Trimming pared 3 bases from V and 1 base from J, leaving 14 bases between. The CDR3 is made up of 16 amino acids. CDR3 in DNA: TGCGCCAGCAGCTGGGGGGTCGTTCTGTCCTACAATGAGCAGTTCTTC. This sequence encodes CASSWGVVLSYNEQFF.

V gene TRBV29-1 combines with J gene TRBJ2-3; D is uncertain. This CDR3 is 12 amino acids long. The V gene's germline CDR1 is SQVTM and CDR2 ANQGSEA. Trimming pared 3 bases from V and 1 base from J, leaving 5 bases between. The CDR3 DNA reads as TGCAGCGTTGACTCCGGCACAGATACGCAGTATTTT. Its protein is CSVDSGTDTQYF.

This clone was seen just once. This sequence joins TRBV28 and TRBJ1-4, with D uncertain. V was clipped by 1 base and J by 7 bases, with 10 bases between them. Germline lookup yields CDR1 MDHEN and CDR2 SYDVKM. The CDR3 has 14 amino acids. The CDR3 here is CASSLFGVAEKLFF. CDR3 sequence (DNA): TGTGCCAGCAGTTTATTTGGGGTAGCTGAAAAACTGTTTTTT.

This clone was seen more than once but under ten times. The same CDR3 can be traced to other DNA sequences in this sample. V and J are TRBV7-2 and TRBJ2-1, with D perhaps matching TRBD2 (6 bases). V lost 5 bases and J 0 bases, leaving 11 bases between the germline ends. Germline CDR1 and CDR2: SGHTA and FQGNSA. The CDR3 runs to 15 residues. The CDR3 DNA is TGTGCCAGCAGCCTGGGGACTTCCTCCTACAATGAGCAGTTCTTC. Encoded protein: CASSLGTSSYNEQFF.

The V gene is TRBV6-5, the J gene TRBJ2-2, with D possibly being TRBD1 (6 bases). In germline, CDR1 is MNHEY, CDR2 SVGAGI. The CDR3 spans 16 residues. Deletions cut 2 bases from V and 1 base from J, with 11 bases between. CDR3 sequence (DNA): TGTGCCAGCAGTTACCGGGACAACGTGAACACCGGGGAGCTGTTTTTT. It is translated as CASSYRDNVNTGELFF.

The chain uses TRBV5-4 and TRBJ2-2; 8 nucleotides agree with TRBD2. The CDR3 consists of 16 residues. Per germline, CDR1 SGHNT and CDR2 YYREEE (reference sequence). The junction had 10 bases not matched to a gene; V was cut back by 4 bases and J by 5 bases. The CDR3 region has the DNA TGTGCCAGCAGCCCGGGAGGGGGGATAAGGACCGGGGAGCTGTTTTTT. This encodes CASSPGGGIRTGELFF.